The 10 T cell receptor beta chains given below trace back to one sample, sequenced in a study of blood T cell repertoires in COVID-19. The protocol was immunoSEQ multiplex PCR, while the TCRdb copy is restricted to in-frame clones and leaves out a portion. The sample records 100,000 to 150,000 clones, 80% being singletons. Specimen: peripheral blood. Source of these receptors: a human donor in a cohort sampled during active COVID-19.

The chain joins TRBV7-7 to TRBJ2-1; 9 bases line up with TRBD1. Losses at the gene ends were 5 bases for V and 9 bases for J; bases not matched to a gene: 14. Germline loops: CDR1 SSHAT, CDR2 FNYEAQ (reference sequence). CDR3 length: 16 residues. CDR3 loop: CASSATGTGFTVEQFF. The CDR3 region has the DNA TGTGCCAGCAGCGCCACCGGGACAGGGTTTACTGTTGAGCAGTTCTTC.

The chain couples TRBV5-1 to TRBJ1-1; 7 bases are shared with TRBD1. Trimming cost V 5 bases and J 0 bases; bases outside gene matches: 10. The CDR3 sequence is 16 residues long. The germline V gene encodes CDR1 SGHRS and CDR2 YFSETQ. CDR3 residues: CASSSRQGSLNTEAFF. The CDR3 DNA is TGCGCCAGCAGTTCTCGACAGGGTAGCTTGAACACTGAAGCTTTCTTT.

CDR3 sequence reads: CSASVSGSYNEQFF. In DNA form, the CDR3 reads TGCAGTGCTAGTGTTAGCGGGAGTTACAATGAGCAGTTCTTC. V is TRBV20-1 and J is TRBJ2-1, with TRBD2 matching over 9 bases. Germline loops: CDR1 DFQATT, CDR2 SNEGSKA (reference sequence). V gave up 3 bases and J gave up 4 bases; unmatched junction bases: 4. This CDR3 spans 14 amino acids.

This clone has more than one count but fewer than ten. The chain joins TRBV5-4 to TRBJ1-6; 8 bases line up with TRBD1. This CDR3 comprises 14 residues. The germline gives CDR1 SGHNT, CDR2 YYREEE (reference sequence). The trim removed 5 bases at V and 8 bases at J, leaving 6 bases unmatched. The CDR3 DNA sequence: TGTGCCAGCAGGGACAGGGAACGGGATTCACCCCTCCACTTT. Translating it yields CASRDRERDSPLHF. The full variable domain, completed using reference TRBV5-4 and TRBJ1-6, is ETGVTQSPTHLIKTRGQQVTLRCSSQSGHNTVSWYQQALGQGPQFIFQYYREEENGRGNFPPRFSGLQFPNYSSELNVNALELDDSALYLCASRDRERDSPLHFGNGTRLTVT.

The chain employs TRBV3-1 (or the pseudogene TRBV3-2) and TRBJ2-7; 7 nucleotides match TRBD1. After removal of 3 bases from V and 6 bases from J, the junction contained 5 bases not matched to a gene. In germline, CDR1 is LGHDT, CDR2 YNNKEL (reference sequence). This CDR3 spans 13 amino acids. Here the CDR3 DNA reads TGTGCCAGCAGCCACGGACAGGCGGGCGAGCAGTACTTC. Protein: CASSHGQAGEQYF.

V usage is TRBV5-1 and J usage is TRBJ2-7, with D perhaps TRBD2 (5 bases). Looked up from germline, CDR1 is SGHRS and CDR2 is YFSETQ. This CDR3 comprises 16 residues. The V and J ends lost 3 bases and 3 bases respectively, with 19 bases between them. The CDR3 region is CASSSAEATGGYEQYF. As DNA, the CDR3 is TGCGCCAGCAGCTCGGCGGAAGCCACCGGAGGCTACGAGCAGTACTTC.

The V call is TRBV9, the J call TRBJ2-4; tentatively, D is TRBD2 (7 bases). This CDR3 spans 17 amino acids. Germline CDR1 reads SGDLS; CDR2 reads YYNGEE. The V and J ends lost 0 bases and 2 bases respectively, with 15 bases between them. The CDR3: CASSVAGGTLPKNIQYF. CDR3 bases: TGTGCCAGCAGCGTAGCGGGGGGCACTCTACCCAAAAACATTCAGTACTTC.

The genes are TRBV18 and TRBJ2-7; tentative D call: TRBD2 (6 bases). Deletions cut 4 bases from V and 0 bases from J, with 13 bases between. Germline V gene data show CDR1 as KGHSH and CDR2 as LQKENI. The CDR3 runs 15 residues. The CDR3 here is CASSRTGTPSYEQYF. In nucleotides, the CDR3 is TGTGCCAGCTCACGAACCGGGACTCCCTCCTACGAGCAGTACTTC.

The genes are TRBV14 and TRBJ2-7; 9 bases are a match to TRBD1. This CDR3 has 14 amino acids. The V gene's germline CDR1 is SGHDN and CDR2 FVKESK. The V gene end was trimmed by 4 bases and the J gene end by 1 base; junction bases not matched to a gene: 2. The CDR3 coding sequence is TGTGCCAGCAGCCGGACAGGGGCTTCCTACGAGCAGTACTTC. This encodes CASSRTGASYEQYF.

The CDR3 loop reads CASSYGQQQETQYF. The CDR3, as DNA: TGTGCCAGCAGTTACGGACAGCAACAAGAGACCCAGTACTTC. The chain couples TRBV6-5 to TRBJ2-5; a possible D gene is TRBD1 (6 bases). The germline V gene has CDR1 MNHEY and CDR2 SVGAGI. V was pared by 2 bases and J by 2 bases, with 9 bases between. The CDR3 covers 14 residues.